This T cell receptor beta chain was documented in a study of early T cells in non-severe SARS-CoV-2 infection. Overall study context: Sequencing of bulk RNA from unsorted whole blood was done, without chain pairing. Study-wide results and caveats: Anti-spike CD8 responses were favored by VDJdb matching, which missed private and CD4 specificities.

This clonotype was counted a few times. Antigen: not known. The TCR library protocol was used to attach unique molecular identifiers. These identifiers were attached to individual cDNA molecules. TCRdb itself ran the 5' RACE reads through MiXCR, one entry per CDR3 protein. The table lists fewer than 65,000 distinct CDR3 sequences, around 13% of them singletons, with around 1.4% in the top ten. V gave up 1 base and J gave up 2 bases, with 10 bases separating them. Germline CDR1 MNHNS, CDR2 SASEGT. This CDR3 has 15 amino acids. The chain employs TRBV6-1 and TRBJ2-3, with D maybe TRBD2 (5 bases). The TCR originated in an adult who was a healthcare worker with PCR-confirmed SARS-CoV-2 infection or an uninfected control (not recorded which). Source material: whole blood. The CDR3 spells CASSEVGLITDTQYF. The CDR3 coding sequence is TGTGCCAGCAGTGAAGTAGGACTTATCACAGATACGCAGTATTTT.